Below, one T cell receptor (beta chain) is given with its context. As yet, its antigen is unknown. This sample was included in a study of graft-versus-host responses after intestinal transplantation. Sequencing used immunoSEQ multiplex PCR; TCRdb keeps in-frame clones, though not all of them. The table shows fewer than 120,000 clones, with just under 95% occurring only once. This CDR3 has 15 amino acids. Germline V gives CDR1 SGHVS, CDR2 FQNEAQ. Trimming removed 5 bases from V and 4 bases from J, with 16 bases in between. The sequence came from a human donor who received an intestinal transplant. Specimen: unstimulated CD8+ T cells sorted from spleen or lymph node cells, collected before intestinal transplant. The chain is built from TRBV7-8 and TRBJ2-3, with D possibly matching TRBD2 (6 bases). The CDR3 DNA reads TGTGCCAGCAGCCAGGCGGGGACCCTGGCAGATACGCAGTATTTT. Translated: CASSQAGTLADTQYF.